One T cell receptor (beta chain) is described in this entry. What it binds is unknown. Looked up from germline, CDR1 is SGHNT and CDR2 is YYREEE (reference sequence). V lost 3 bases and J 4 bases, leaving 10 bases between the germline ends. CDR3 length: 13 residues. The data were obtained in a study of T-cell memory formation after mild COVID-19. Study-wide points: The CD4+ clones that contracted clustered mainly within CM and EM, and the CD8+ clones concentrated in EMRA.

TCRalpha and TCRbeta libraries used 5'RACE with constant-segment primers and UMIs. TCRdb re-called the 5' RACE reads through MiXCR, storing one row per CDR3 protein. The sample shows roughly 450,000 distinct CDR3 sequences, about 20% of them seen only once. This chain uses TRBV5-4 with TRBJ2-5; D is perhaps TRBD1 or TRBD2 (6 bases each). The sequencing sample was made of PBMCs or a T cell subset sorted from them (not recorded which). The receptor comes from a man aged 18 to 30 who had mild COVID-19 (a few samples of this study predate the infection). Cell type and time point are not known. The CDR3 spells CASSWGAGETQYF. CDR3 sequence (DNA): TGTGCCAGCAGCTGGGGGGCGGGAGAGACCCAGTACTTC.